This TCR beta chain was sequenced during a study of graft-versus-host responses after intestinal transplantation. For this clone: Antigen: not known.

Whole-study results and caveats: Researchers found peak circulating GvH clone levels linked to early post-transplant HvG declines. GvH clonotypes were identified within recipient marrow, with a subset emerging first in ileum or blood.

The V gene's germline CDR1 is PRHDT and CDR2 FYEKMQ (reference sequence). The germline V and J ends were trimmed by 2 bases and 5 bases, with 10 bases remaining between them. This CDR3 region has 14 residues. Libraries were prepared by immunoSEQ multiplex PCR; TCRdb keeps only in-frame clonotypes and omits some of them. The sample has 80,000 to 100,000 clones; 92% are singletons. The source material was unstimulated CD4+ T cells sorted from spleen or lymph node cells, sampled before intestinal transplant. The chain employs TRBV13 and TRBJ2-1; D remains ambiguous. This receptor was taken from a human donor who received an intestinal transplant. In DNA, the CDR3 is TGTGCCAGCAGCTTATTGGGCAGTGACAATGAGCAGTTCTTC. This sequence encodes CASSLLGSDNEQFF.